This T cell receptor beta chain was sequenced during a study of blood T cell repertoires in COVID-19. Study as a whole: Samples of COVID-19 (acute and convalescent) were obtained from the United States, Italy and Spain.

This clone was seen just once. The CDR3 extends over 12 amino acids. Germline V CDR1 and CDR2: LNHDA, SQIVND (reference sequence). V lost 6 bases, J lost 6 bases, and 11 bases lay in between. Per the original methods: Amplification of reference gene primers was used by the study to estimate nucleated cell counts. Profiling relied on immunoSEQ multiplex PCR, and the TCRdb table lists in-frame clones only, not all of them. V and J calls and clone size come straight from that table; D and trimming were deduced from the DNA. This sample has 40,000 or so clones, with around 90% found just once. The clonotype was recovered from a man in his sixties with COVID-19, enrolled during active disease. This rearrangement joins TRBV19 to TRBJ1-1; D is perhaps TRBD1 (6 bases). Sample: peripheral blood. The CDR3 DNA reads TGTGCCAGTAGGCAGGGGAGGGCTGAAGCTTTCTTT. Translated: CASRQGRAEAFF.